These 29 T cell receptor beta chains originate from one sample sequenced in a study of CD8+CD57+ T cells in acquired aplastic anemia. The template used for profiling TCR beta VDJ and CDR3 was genomic DNA. TCRdb passed the reads through MiXCR, listing each CDR3 protein once. The sample lists a few hundred thousand distinct CDR3 sequences, about two thirds occurring once. Sequencing was done on a sample of sorted CD4+, CD8+, or CD8+CD57+ T cells (not recorded which) from PBMCs. These receptors originate from a human donor in good health, serving as a control.

The chain couples TRBV7-9 to TRBJ2-3, with D hard to call. This CDR3 is built from 17 residues. V lost 1 base, J lost 9 bases, and 23 bases lay in between. Germline CDR1 and CDR2: SEHNR and FQNEAQ (reference sequence). This chain's CDR3 is CASSLGMASKETQTQYF. CDR3 nucleotide sequence: TGTGCCAGCAGCTTAGGCATGGCCTCAAAAGAGACCCAGACGCAGTATTTT.

This clonotype was observed a few times. This chain joins TRBV3-1 and TRBJ1-1; TRBD1 is a possible D gene (5 bases). Germline V gene lookup returns CDR1 LGHDT and CDR2 YNNKEL (reference sequence). Trimming shortened V by 8 bases and J by 0 bases, and 10 bases separated the two germline ends. The CDR3 is 13 residues long. The DNA of the CDR3 is TGTGCCAGCTCGGTCAGGGTGAACACTGAAGCTTTCTTT. Amino acids: CASSVRVNTEAFF.

This clonotype was counted ten times or more. The V and J genes are TRBV30 and TRBJ2-1, with D perhaps matching TRBD1 or TRBD2 (6 bases each). CDR1 and CDR2 (germline): GTSNPN, SVGIG (reference sequence). V was trimmed by 4 bases and J by 5 bases, leaving 12 bases between them. The CDR3 covers 13 residues. The chain's CDR3 is CAWNRGRHNEQFF. In DNA, the CDR3 is TGTGCCTGGAACCGGGGGCGACACAATGAGCAGTTCTTC.

This clonotype was picked up many times. This chain connects TRBV11-2 to TRBJ1-3; the match to TRBD1 covers 9 bases. The CDR3 is made up of 14 amino acids. Germline V lookup: CDR1 SGHAT, CDR2 FQNNGV. Germline trimming cut 4 bases from V and 2 bases from J; bases unmatched to any gene: 0. The CDR3 region is CASSWDRAGNTIYF. The CDR3 DNA sequence: TGTGCCAGCAGCTGGGACAGGGCTGGAAACACCATATATTTT.

The chain employs TRBV11-3 and TRBJ2-7, with a tentative D call TRBD2 (6 bases). The germline CDR1 and CDR2 sequences are SGHNT and YENEEA. V was cut by 5 bases and J by 2 bases, with 16 bases left in between. This CDR3 is built from 15 residues. The CDR3 spells CASSRNRDSAYEQYF. The DNA for the CDR3 is TGTGCCAGCAGCAGAAACCGGGACTCAGCCTACGAGCAGTACTTC.

Regarding this clonotype: This CDR3 is missing its conserved last phenylalanine or tryptophan, likely due to a read error. No DNA is shown, since the ends of the CDR3 on it are uncertain; the CDR3 is the one TCRdb lists. V is TRBV20-1 and J is TRBJ2-5; the table calls TRBD1, which could not be checked here. From its first to its last residue, the CDR3 has 10 amino acids. Germline-derived CDR1 and CDR2 are DFQATT and SNEGSKA (reference sequence). Here the CDR3 reads CSATGGAYEL.

There are many counts of this clonotype. The chain has TRBV29-1 and TRBJ2-5; TRBD2 aligns across 8 bases. V lost 6 bases and J lost 2; bases outside the gene matches: 5. The CDR3 extends over 13 amino acids. Germline values: CDR1 SQVTM, CDR2 ANQGSEA. The CDR3 protein is CSVSAGAQETQYF. The DNA for the CDR3 is TGCAGCGTCTCAGCGGGGGCACAAGAGACCCAGTACTTC.

This clonotype was recorded many times. The rearrangement joins TRBV20-1 to TRBJ2-3, with 9 bases that match TRBD2. The CDR3 loop spans 14 amino acids. The V and J ends lost 3 bases and 3 bases, in that order; junction bases with no gene match: 4. Germline V gene lookup returns CDR1 DFQATT and CDR2 SNEGSKA (reference sequence). CDR3 residues: CSASLAGTTDTQYF. The CDR3 nucleotides are TGCAGTGCTAGTCTAGCGGGGACAACAGATACGCAGTATTTT.

The J gene is TRBJ2-7, the V gene TRBV9; 11 positions agree with TRBD1. V lost 0 bases and J lost 12; bases outside the gene matches: 11. The CDR3 has 15 amino acids. Per the germline V gene, CDR1 is SGDLS and CDR2 is YYNGEE. CDR3 DNA: TGTGCCAGCAGCGTAGGGACAGGGGGCGTTGGCTACACGTACTTC. Translation gives CASSVGTGGVGYTYF.

This sequence joins TRBV6-5 and TRBJ1-1, with TRBD1 matching 8 bases. The V and J ends lost 6 bases and 4 bases, in that order; junction bases with no gene match: 16. Germline V gene lookup returns CDR1 MNHEY and CDR2 SVGAGI. The CDR3 has 17 amino acids. CDR3 nucleotides: TGTGCCAGCAGCGGGGACAGGCGGGCGGGTCTCGGCACTGAAGCTTTCTTT. Translation: CASSGDRRAGLGTEAFF.

The V gene is TRBV11-1, the J gene TRBJ2-3, with 11 bases identical to TRBD1. CDR1 and CDR2 from the germline V gene are SGHAT and FQDESV (reference sequence). The V segment lost 5 bases and the J segment 2 bases; nucleotides outside the gene matches: 9. This CDR3 contains 17 residues. CDR3 in amino acids: CASSPLRGQGDTDTQYF. In DNA form, the CDR3 reads TGTGCCAGCAGCCCCCTTCGGGGACAGGGGGACACAGATACGCAGTATTTT.

This clonotype has ten or more counts. This CDR3 reads CASGQGAEKLFF. The CDR3 DNA reads TGTGCCAGCGGACAGGGGGCTGAAAAACTGTTTTTT. The chain uses TRBV12-3 or TRBV12-4 and TRBJ1-4, with 11 nucleotides matching TRBD1. Losses at the gene ends were 8 bases for V and 7 bases for J; bases not matched to a gene: 0. This CDR3 is built from 12 residues.

This clonotype was picked up a small number of times. The rearrangement uses TRBV29-1 and TRBJ1-1; D ambiguous. V was shortened by 7 bases and J by 4 bases, with 7 bases between the two germline ends. This CDR3 comprises 10 residues. The germline gives CDR1 SQVTM, CDR2 ANQGSEA. In DNA, the CDR3 is TGCAGCGCCCTGCGCACTGAAGCTTTCTTT. This gives the protein CSALRTEAFF.

This clonotype was detected many times. The chain employs TRBV14 and TRBJ1-4; D remains ambiguous. The CDR3 is made up of 15 amino acids. Trimming left V 1 base short and J 3 bases short, with 9 bases between. Germline loops: CDR1 SGHDN, CDR2 FVKESK. The CDR3 DNA sequence: TGTGCCAGCAGCCAAGCTGCAGCGGCTAATGAAAAACTGTTTTTT. Its protein product is CASSQAAAANEKLFF.

The CDR3 is CASSLIRLAGVETQYF. As DNA, the CDR3 is TGTGCCAGCAGCCTCATTAGGCTAGCGGGGGTAGAGACCCAGTACTTC. The chain joins TRBV5-8 to TRBJ2-5; TRBD2 aligns across 10 bases. The CDR3 is made up of 16 amino acids. In germline, CDR1 is SGHTS, CDR2 YDEGEE. V shed 4 bases and J 4 bases; nucleotides not matched to a gene: 10.

This clonotype was picked up a small number of times. One end of the junction fails to match germline, which may point to a read error. J is TRBJ2-7 and V is TRBV10-3; D not certain. The tail of the sequence fits TRBJ2-4 better, so the J call may be wrong. Germline CDR1 ENHRY, CDR2 SYGVKD. CDR3 size: 18 residues. CDR3 amino acids: CASSDGVLGLSPKDIQYF. The CDR3 region has the DNA TGTGCCAGCAGTGATGGGGTTTTAGGGTTGAGTCCAAAGGACATTCAGTACTTC.

The rearrangement uses TRBV10-2 and TRBJ2-7, with a possible D match to TRBD2 (5 bases). The closer fit of TRBJ2-3 to the DNA end suggests the J call may be wrong. In germline, CDR1 is WSHSY, CDR2 SAAADI. The CDR3 is 13 residues long. The CDR3 bases are TGCGCCAGCAGGGACTCGGGCTCCAACGAGCAGTATTTT. It encodes CASRDSGSNEQYF.

Concerning this clonotype itself: An end of the junction does not agree with germline; a read error may underlie this. The chain is built from TRBV24-1 and TRBJ1-4; D gene unclear. The CDR3 extends over 15 amino acids. Germline assignment: CDR1 KGHDR and CDR2 SFDVKD. The CDR3 spells CAISRGTAQNEKQFF. For the CDR3, the DNA is TGTGCCATCAGCCGAGGAACCGCGCAAAATGAAAAACAGTTTTTT.

This clonotype was counted only a few times. The chain has TRBV7-9 and TRBJ2-4; D might be TRBD1 (5 bases). The V and J ends lost 4 bases and 13 bases respectively, with 11 bases between them. Per the germline V gene, CDR1 is SEHNR and CDR2 is FQNEAQ (reference sequence). The CDR3 covers 11 residues. In DNA form, the CDR3 reads TGTGCCAGCAGCTGGGGCTTTGAGCAGTACTTC. This translates into CASSWGFEQYF.

This clonotype appeared a few times. This chain uses TRBV19 with TRBJ1-2; D gene uncertain. CDR1 is LNHDA, CDR2 SQIVND, per germline (reference sequence). The length of the CDR3 is 14 residues. Trimming removed 5 bases at V and 7 bases at J, with 17 bases between. The CDR3 here is CASSLWSTGRGYTF. In DNA, the CDR3 is TGTGCCAGTAGTTTATGGTCGACCGGTCGTGGCTACACCTTC.

Note on this clonotype: Mismatch with germline at one junction end may stem from a read error. This chain joins TRBV7-3 and TRBJ2-7; the D gene is possibly TRBD2 (6 bases). Germline loops: CDR1 SGHTA, CDR2 FQGTGA. The CDR3 length is 13 residues. For the CDR3, the DNA is TGTGCCAGCAGTTGCAACACGGGAGACAATGAAGCTTTC. Translating gives CASSCNTGDNEAF.

In its sample, this clonotype was seen once. This sequence joins TRBV10-3 and TRBJ2-1; 9 bases are shared with TRBD2. Trimming at V came to 2 bases and at J to 9 bases, leaving 11 bases not matched to a gene. The CDR3 length is 16 residues. CDR1 and CDR2 (germline): ENHRY, SYGVKD. CDR3 nucleotides: TGTGCCATCAGTGAGACGCGGGGGGGTAGGGACAGTGAGCAGTTCTTC. Translating gives CAISETRGGRDSEQFF.

This sequence joins TRBV11-2 and TRBJ2-3, with D perhaps being TRBD1 or TRBD2 (5 bases each). V gave up 5 bases and J gave up 3 bases, with 18 bases separating them. Per the germline V gene, CDR1 is SGHAT and CDR2 is FQNNGV. The CDR3 length is 16 residues. CDR3 amino acids: CASSQGDTRVTDTQYF. The CDR3 bases are TGTGCCAGCAGCCAAGGGGATACGCGGGTAACAGATACGCAGTATTTT.

In its sample, this clonotype was seen once. A read error may account for a junction end that differs from germline. The chain employs TRBV7-6 and TRBJ1-1; D may be TRBD1 (5 bases). The CDR3 runs 13 residues. CDR1 is SGHVS, CDR2 FNYEAQ, per germline. The CDR3 is CASSLELTAEQYF. CDR3 coding DNA: TGTGCCAGCAGCTTAGAGCTGACAGCCGAGCAGTACTTT.

This clonotype was picked up a small number of times. This sequence joins TRBV30 and TRBJ1-1, with D perhaps TRBD1 (6 bases). This CDR3 has 13 residues. Per the germline V gene, CDR1 is GTSNPN and CDR2 is SVGIG (reference sequence). The V end was cut by 4 bases, the J end by 1 base, with 10 bases between. CDR3 in DNA: TGTGCCTGGAATCAGGGGCGGAACACTGAAGCTTTCTTT. It translates to CAWNQGRNTEAFF.

This clonotype has a single count. The CDR3 loop reads CATTESGQGAHEQYF. The CDR3 nucleotides read TGTGCCACCACCGAGTCGGGACAGGGCGCCCACGAGCAGTACTTC. The chain has TRBV6-5 and TRBJ2-7; 9 bases match TRBD1. The germline V gene has CDR1 MNHEY and CDR2 SVGAGI. The CDR3 has 15 residues. V was clipped by 10 bases and J by 5 bases; unmatched bases: 15.

The V gene is TRBV15, the J gene TRBJ2-7, with 10 bases that match TRBD1. V dropped 2 bases and J dropped 2; count of bases not matched to a gene: 3. The CDR3 is 15 amino acids. Germline CDR1 reads LNHNV; CDR2 reads YYDKDF (reference sequence). The CDR3 DNA is TGTGCCACCAGCAGATCGGGACAGGGGACCTACGAGCAGTACTTC. This codes for CATSRSGQGTYEQYF.

The chain combines TRBV9 with TRBJ2-3; 14 nucleotides agree with TRBD2. The CDR3 extends over 16 amino acids. The V gene's germline CDR1 is SGDLS and CDR2 YYNGEE. Trimming cost V 4 bases and J 7 bases; bases outside gene matches: 8. The CDR3 DNA reads as TGTGCCAGCAGCCTGCAGACTAGCGGGGGGGCCCATACGCAGTATTTT. This codes for CASSLQTSGGAHTQYF. Based on the CDR3 plus reference TRBV9 and TRBJ2-3, the full variable domain is DSGVTQTPKHLITATGQRVTLRCSPRSGDLSVYWYQQSLDQGLQFLIQYYNGEERAKGNILERFSAQQFPDLHSELNLSSLELGDSALYFCASSLQTSGGAHTQYFGPGTRLTVL.

This chain uses TRBV29-1 with TRBJ1-1; D is perhaps TRBD1 (6 bases). Germline V gene data show CDR1 as SQVTM and CDR2 as ANQGSEA. Trimming removed 6 bases from V and 3 bases from J, with 14 bases in between. This CDR3 spans 13 amino acids. The CDR3 nucleotides are TGCAGCGTGAGACAGGCATGGGACACTGAAGCTTTCTTT. Encoded protein: CSVRQAWDTEAFF.